Presented here are 28 T cell receptor beta chains from one specimen sequenced in a study of cytomegalovirus exposure and HLA in healthy donors. PCR amplification relied on 60 Vbeta primers (plus 13 Jbeta primers). Assay: immunoSEQ multiplex PCR; the TCRdb copy retains only in-frame clones and omits some. In the table there are 150,000 to 200,000 clones, roughly 85% of which are singletons. Material for sequencing was PBMCs. These receptors all come from a male donor in good health and CMV-seropositive.

This clone was seen once. The chain's CDR3 is CASSLGGGFTGELFF. CDR3 nucleotides: TGTGCCAGCAGCTTAGGGGGGGGGTTCACCGGGGAGCTGTTTTTT. V and J are TRBV11-2 and TRBJ2-2; 7 nucleotides align to TRBD2. The junction had 3 bases not matched to a gene; V was cut back by 1 base and J by 4 bases. The germline CDR1 and CDR2 sequences are SGHAT and FQNNGV. The length of the CDR3 is 15 residues.

This clone was seen a handful of times. The rearrangement joins TRBV30 to TRBJ1-2, with no clear D. The CDR3 runs to 10 residues. V shed 3 bases and J shed 3 bases, with 2 bases lying between them. Looked up from germline, CDR1 is GTSNPN and CDR2 is SVGIG (reference sequence). CDR3 sequence reads: CAWSDYGYTF. In nucleotides, the CDR3 is TGTGCCTGGAGCGACTATGGCTACACCTTC.

The gene calls are TRBV9 and TRBJ1-6, with a weak D call TRBD1 (5 bases). This CDR3 is built from 13 residues. The V gene lost 4 bases and the J gene lost 9 bases, with 11 bases spanning the gap. CDR1 is SGDLS, CDR2 YYNGEE, per germline. The CDR3 nucleotides read TGTGCCAGCAGCAAGGACAATGGTTCACCCCTCCACTTT. Residues: CASSKDNGSPLHF.

The chain joins TRBV9 to TRBJ2-2; 7 bases are shared with TRBD1. V lost 6 bases and J lost 5; bases outside the gene matches: 10. This CDR3 has 15 residues. Germline CDR1 and CDR2: SGDLS and YYNGEE. In nucleotides, the CDR3 is TGTGCCAGCATTAATCCCCAGGGGGATACCGGGGAGCTGTTTTTT. Protein product: CASINPQGDTGELFF.

V is TRBV5-1 and J is TRBJ2-3; TRBD1 matches 9 bases. This CDR3 contains 14 residues. V lost 8 bases to trimming and J lost 4 bases; unmatched junction nucleotides: 8. The germline V gene has CDR1 SGHRS and CDR2 YFSETQ. The CDR3 here is CASRTGVSSDTQYF. CDR3 sequence (DNA): TGCGCCAGTAGGACAGGGGTATCTTCAGATACGCAGTATTTT.

The chain joins TRBV14 to TRBJ2-1, with D maybe TRBD1 (5 bases). CDR3 size: 17 residues. V was cut by 2 bases and J by 3 bases, with 17 bases left in between. Germline V CDR1 and CDR2: SGHDN, FVKESK. In DNA, the CDR3 is TGTGCCAGCAGCCAAATTCCTGTGACAGTATTCTACAATGAGCAGTTCTTC. Protein: CASSQIPVTVFYNEQFF.

The chain couples TRBV4-3 to TRBJ2-7; TRBD1 aligns across 10 bases. The germline V gene encodes CDR1 LGHNA and CDR2 YSLEER. Germline trimming cut 3 bases from V and 1 base from J; bases unmatched to any gene: 3. CDR3 length equals 15 residues. CDR3 loop: CASSHRDRGSYEQYF. The CDR3 DNA reads TGCGCCAGCAGCCACCGGGACAGGGGATCCTACGAGCAGTACTTC.

This chain joins TRBV30 and TRBJ1-2; the D gene is possibly TRBD1 (5 bases). V was cut by 1 base and J by 0 bases, with 12 bases left in between. CDR1 GTSNPN and CDR2 SVGIG come from the germline V gene (reference sequence). The CDR3 extends over 15 amino acids. The CDR3 spells CAWSAPGGANYGYTF. In DNA, the CDR3 is TGTGCCTGGAGTGCCCCGGGGGGGGCTAACTATGGCTACACCTTC.

The genes are TRBV2 and TRBJ1-5; D is uncertain. Germline V lookup: CDR1 SNHLY, CDR2 FYNNEI. This CDR3 spans 15 amino acids. The germline V and J ends were trimmed by 5 bases and 3 bases, with 14 bases remaining between them. This CDR3 is CASSPQGRYNQPQHF. The CDR3, as DNA: TGTGCCAGCAGTCCCCAAGGGAGGTACAATCAGCCCCAGCATTTT.

V and J are TRBV11-2 and TRBJ1-2; no clear D. Germline loops: CDR1 SGHAT, CDR2 FQNNGV. The CDR3 is 15 residues long. V was shortened by 5 bases and J by 2 bases, with 15 bases between the two germline ends. CDR3 DNA: TGTGCCAGCAGCCCGACGTCGGGGAGAAACTATGGCTACACCTTC. This gives the protein CASSPTSGRNYGYTF.

The rearrangement links TRBV7-9 to TRBJ2-1; D is uncertain. Trimming removed 7 bases from V and 6 bases from J, with 10 bases in between. This CDR3 is built from 12 residues. From germline, CDR1 is SEHNR and CDR2 FQNEAQ (reference sequence). CDR3 DNA: TGTGCCAGCATCTCGACTGGCAATGAGCAGTTCTTC. As protein: CASISTGNEQFF.

The chain carries TRBV11-2 and TRBJ1-6; D not resolved. This CDR3 is built from 13 residues. Per the germline V gene, CDR1 is SGHAT and CDR2 is FQNNGV. V lost 6 bases to trimming and J lost 2 bases, with 5 bases between them. This CDR3 reads CASRTAYNSPLHF. CDR3 nucleotide sequence: TGTGCCAGCAGAACAGCCTATAATTCACCCCTCCACTTT.

The chain links TRBV11-2 to TRBJ2-1; D is ambiguous. Germline CDR1 reads SGHAT; CDR2 reads FQNNGV. The CDR3 totals 13 residues. Trimming removed 0 bases from V and 8 bases from J, with 8 bases in between. The chain's CDR3 is CASSLDRSDEQFF. Here the CDR3 DNA reads TGTGCCAGCAGCTTAGATCGGAGCGATGAGCAGTTCTTC.

For this clone: The sample contains more than one DNA sequence encoding this CDR3. The V and J genes are TRBV7-2 and TRBJ2-3; the D is unclear. Germline lookup yields CDR1 SGHTA and CDR2 FQGNSA. The ends were cut back, 5 bases at V and 1 base at J, with 4 bases in the middle. This CDR3 is built from 12 residues. CDR3 nucleotide sequence: TGTGCCAGCAGCCCGGGCACAGATACGCAGTATTTT. Its protein product is CASSPGTDTQYF.

The genes are TRBV25-1 and TRBJ1-2, with TRBD1 matching over 9 bases. Germline CDR1 is MGHDK and CDR2 is SYGVNS. The CDR3 extends over 17 amino acids. Trimming at V came to 4 bases and at J to 0 bases, leaving 9 bases not matched to a gene. This CDR3 reads CASSAMPGTGPNYGYTF. The CDR3 coding sequence is TGTGCCAGCAGTGCCATGCCTGGGACAGGGCCTAACTATGGCTACACCTTC.

The chain recombines TRBV5-1 with TRBJ2-5; 7 bases line up with TRBD2. The CDR3 consists of 15 residues. V gave up 1 base and J gave up 5 bases; unmatched junction bases: 8. CDR1 is SGHRS and CDR2 is YFSETQ in the germline V gene. CDR3 sequence: CASSLSPGGLETQYF. CDR3 sequence (DNA): TGCGCCAGCAGCTTGTCACCGGGGGGATTGGAGACCCAGTACTTC. The variable domain in full, with the rest retrieved from reference TRBV5-1 and TRBJ2-5, is KAGVTQTPRYLIKTRGQQVTLSCSPISGHRSVSWYQQTPGQGLQFLFEYFSETQRNKGNFPGRFSGRQFSNSRSEMNVSTLELGDSALYLCASSLSPGGLETQYFGPGTRLLVL.

The CDR3: CASSFVRENYGYTF. CDR3 nucleotides: TGTGCCAGCAGCTTTGTCAGGGAAAATTATGGCTACACCTTC. The chain has TRBV5-4 and TRBJ1-2; possible D gene TRBD1, 5 bases. Trimming shortened V by 2 bases and J by 5 bases, and 13 bases separated the two germline ends. Germline V gene data show CDR1 as SGHNT and CDR2 as YYREEE (reference sequence). CDR3 length: 14 amino acids. Full variable domain (rest looked up from reference TRBV5-4 and TRBJ1-2): ETGVTQSPTHLIKTRGQQVTLRCSSQSGHNTVSWYQQALGQGPQFIFQYYREEENGRGNFPPRFSGLQFPNYSSELNVNALELDDSALYLCASSFVRENYGYTFGSGTRLTVV.

The chain carries TRBV11-3 and TRBJ1-1; D remains unclear. Germline V gene sequence: CDR1 SGHNT, CDR2 YENEEA. Between the trimmed V and J ends, which lost 5 bases and 7 bases, there was a span of 17 bases. The CDR3 runs 14 residues. This chain's CDR3 is CASSIGSGGDEAFF. CDR3 DNA sequence: TGTGCCAGCAGCATCGGAAGCGGAGGAGATGAAGCTTTCTTT. Combining the CDR3 with reference TRBV11-3 and TRBJ1-1 gives the whole variable domain EAGVVQSPRYKIIEKKQPVAFWCNPISGHNTLYWYLQNLGQGPELLIRYENEEAVDDSQLPKDRFSAERLKGVDSTLKIQPAELGDSAVYLCASSIGSGGDEAFFGQGTRLTVV.

Note on this clone: The junction departs from the called germline gene at one end, perhaps through a read error. The chain employs TRBV27 and TRBJ2-6; TRBD1 matches at 7 bases. This CDR3 has 18 residues. Looked up from germline, CDR1 is MNHEY and CDR2 is SMNVEV (reference sequence). The CDR3 DNA sequence: TGTGCCAGCAAGGGGCCGATAGGGGGCGGAACTGGGGCCAACGGCCTGACTTTC. Protein: CASKGPIGGGTGANGLTF.

This chain joins TRBV10-3 and TRBJ1-1, with 8 bases fitting TRBD1. J gave up 4 bases and V 4 bases, and 8 bases lay outside the gene matches. The germline gives CDR1 ENHRY, CDR2 SYGVKD. This CDR3 region has 15 residues. The CDR3 DNA follows: TGTGCCATCAGTGCGGGTCAGGGGGCGAGCACTGAAGCTTTCTTT. Translation gives CAISAGQGASTEAFF.

This chain joins TRBV28 and TRBJ2-7; 9 bases map to TRBD1. V shed 3 bases, J shed 0 bases, and the junction held 6 bases outside the gene matches. This CDR3 spans 16 amino acids. The germline V gene encodes CDR1 MDHEN and CDR2 SYDVKM. Here the CDR3 DNA reads TGTGCCAGCAGTTTGCCGGGACAGGGCTTCTCCTACGAGCAGTACTTC. This translates into CASSLPGQGFSYEQYF.

The CDR3: CASSLFGPSYEQYF. CDR3 in DNA: TGTGCCAGCAGTTTATTCGGTCCTTCCTACGAGCAGTACTTC. The gene calls are TRBV27 and TRBJ2-7, with D hard to call. The V and J ends lost 1 base and 1 base respectively, with 8 bases between them. This CDR3 has 14 residues. Germline CDR1 and CDR2: MNHEY and SMNVEV (reference sequence).

The chain is built from TRBV10-3 and TRBJ2-7, with 7 bases matching TRBD1. This CDR3 contains 13 residues. From germline, CDR1 is ENHRY and CDR2 SYGVKD. Unmatched junction bases numbered 12, after V lost 10 bases and J lost 6 bases. As DNA, the CDR3 is TGTGCCAGATCCGGGACAGTCGAAGGCGAGCAGTACTTC. This gives the protein CARSGTVEGEQYF.

This clone was seen a single time. V gene TRBV9 combines with J gene TRBJ1-6, with D possibly being TRBD1 (6 bases). CDR1 is SGDLS, CDR2 YYNGEE, per germline. The CDR3 is made up of 16 amino acids. Trimming removed 0 bases at V and 6 bases at J, with 13 bases between. The CDR3 loop reads CASSVEVGQFNSPLHF. The CDR3 DNA reads TGTGCCAGCAGCGTAGAAGTGGGACAATTTAATTCACCCCTCCACTTT.

A remark on this clone: Sequence at one end of the junction differs from germline and may be a read error. The chain joins TRBV11-2 to TRBJ1-1, with D unclear. Germline V gene sequence: CDR1 SGHAT, CDR2 FQNNGV. This CDR3 spans 14 amino acids. CDR3 coding DNA: TGTGCCAGCAGCCTAGACGTCCTGAACACTGAAGCTTTCTTT. Its translation: CASSLDVLNTEAFF.

The J gene is TRBJ1-2, the V gene TRBV10-3; D gene ambiguous. The CDR3 extends over 12 amino acids. Germline V lookup: CDR1 ENHRY, CDR2 SYGVKD. V shed 3 bases and J shed 3 bases, with 5 bases lying between them. CDR3 sequence (DNA): TGTGCCATCAGTGATCAGGACTATGGCTACACCTTC. Translated: CAISDQDYGYTF.

The chain couples TRBV28 to TRBJ1-6, with 7 bases aligning to TRBD1. The ends lost 6 bases at V and 5 bases at J; junction bases unmatched: 7. In germline, CDR1 is MDHEN, CDR2 SYDVKM. CDR3 length equals 15 residues. The CDR3 region is CASSSYRGHNSPLHF. The DNA of the CDR3 is TGTGCCAGCAGCTCATACAGGGGCCATAATTCACCCCTCCACTTT.

The chain joins TRBV5-1 to TRBJ2-6; D is unresolved. The CDR3 is made up of 16 amino acids. Germline V gene lookup returns CDR1 SGHRS and CDR2 YFSETQ. Trimming cost V 5 bases and J 0 bases, with 12 bases left between them. CDR3 protein: CASRAAGSSGANVLTF. The CDR3 DNA is TGCGCCAGCAGGGCTGCAGGTAGCTCTGGGGCCAACGTCCTGACTTTC.